This passage covers 31 T cell receptor beta chains from one sample sequenced in a study of preoperative IRX-2 immunotherapy in early breast cancer. TCRdb keeps only in-frame clones here, not all; method: immunoSEQ multiplex PCR. The sample records about 42,000 clones, about 80% being singletons. Treatment reported: preoperative locoregional IRX-2 cytokine immunotherapy. The sample in question was tumor tissue, obtained after IRX-2 immunotherapy. All receptors come from a human donor with breast cancer.

There are a few counts of this clone. J is TRBJ1-5 and V is TRBV28; D gene unclear. The germline V and J ends were trimmed by 3 bases and 6 bases, with 12 bases remaining between them. The CDR3 is made up of 14 amino acids. Germline V gene data show CDR1 as MDHEN and CDR2 as SYDVKM. In nucleotides, the CDR3 is TGTGCCAGCAGTTTTGTGGGTTCCAGTCAGCCCCAGCATTTT. This codes for CASSFVGSSQPQHF.

V gene TRBV10-2 combines with J gene TRBJ2-7; a possible D gene is TRBD2 (7 bases). Germline CDR1 reads WSHSY; CDR2 reads SAAADI. The CDR3 length is 12 residues. Trimming took off 3 bases at V and 5 bases at J, with 8 bases between the two ends. In DNA, the CDR3 is TGCGCCAGCAGTGAAGGGGGGGACGAGCAGTACTTC. Amino acids: CASSEGGDEQYF.

This rearrangement joins TRBV18 to TRBJ2-5; D is perhaps TRBD1 or TRBD2 (5 bases each). The germline V and J ends were trimmed by 0 bases and 5 bases, with 13 bases remaining between them. The CDR3 extends over 15 amino acids. CDR1 and CDR2 (germline): KGHSH, LQKENI. The CDR3 loop is CASSPPSGRSETQYF. For the CDR3, the DNA is TGTGCCAGCTCACCACCATCAGGGAGAAGTGAGACCCAGTACTTC.

The chain couples TRBV19 to TRBJ2-2, with D perhaps being TRBD1 or TRBD2 (5 bases each). The V gene lost 7 bases and the J gene lost 5 bases, with 17 bases spanning the gap. Germline V CDR1 and CDR2: LNHDA, SQIVND (reference sequence). CDR3 length equals 15 residues. CDR3 loop: CASTPNGAWTGELFF. For the CDR3, the DNA is TGTGCCAGTACCCCAAACGGGGCATGGACCGGGGAGCTGTTTTTT.

A few counts support this clone. The genes are TRBV19 and TRBJ1-1; tentatively, D is TRBD1 (5 bases). CDR1 and CDR2 (germline): LNHDA, SQIVND (reference sequence). The ends were cut back, 1 base at V and 11 bases at J, with 20 bases in the middle. The CDR3 has 15 amino acids. CDR3 nucleotides: TGTGCCAGTAGTATAGCCCTGACAGCAGAGCACAGCGCTTTCTTT. This translates into CASSIALTAEHSAFF.

The V call is TRBV7-5, the J call TRBJ2-7; the tabulated D call, TRBD2, remains unverified against the DNA. TRBV7-5 is shown as a pseudogene. The length of the CDR3 is 14 residues. CDR3 in DNA: TGTGCCAGCAGCCCCGGGGACGGGACGGGGGGGCAGTACTTC. Protein: CASSPGDGTGGQYF.

This chain joins TRBV30 and TRBJ1-3, with D perhaps matching TRBD1 (5 bases). The germline V gene encodes CDR1 GTSNPN and CDR2 SVGIG (reference sequence). V lost 5 bases and J 0 bases, leaving 14 bases between the germline ends. This CDR3 is built from 15 residues. As DNA, the CDR3 is TGTGCCTGGGGGGCGCTAGGGGCCTCTGGAAACACCATATATTTT. Translating it yields CAWGALGASGNTIYF.

The chain employs TRBV19 and TRBJ1-2; TRBD1 matches 9 bases. CDR1 and CDR2 (germline): LNHDA, SQIVND (reference sequence). With 4 bases clipped from V and 3 bases from J, the junction kept 6 bases outside the gene matches. CDR3 length equals 15 residues. Here the CDR3 reads CASSRTGEGHYGYTF. DNA of the CDR3: TGTGCCAGTAGTAGGACAGGGGAAGGGCACTATGGCTACACCTTC.

This clone is a singleton in its sample. The V gene is TRBV11-3, the J gene TRBJ1-4; D might be TRBD1 (6 bases). The V end was cut by 3 bases, the J end by 5 bases, with 10 bases between. CDR1 and CDR2 (germline): SGHNT, YENEEA. The CDR3 spans 14 residues. For the CDR3, the DNA is TGTGCCAGCAGCTTTGGACAGCCGAATGAAAAACTGTTTTTT. Its protein is CASSFGQPNEKLFF.

In regard to this clone: Different DNA sequences within this sample yield the same CDR3. Written as DNA, the CDR3 is TGTGCCAGCTCACCAGGGGGACAGGGAAATCAGCCCCAGCATTTT. Translating it yields CASSPGGQGNQPQHF. This sequence joins TRBV18 and TRBJ1-5; 9 bases align to TRBD1. Trimming removed 2 bases from V and 4 bases from J; junction bases left unmatched: 3. The V gene's germline CDR1 is KGHSH and CDR2 LQKENI. CDR3 length equals 15 residues.

This clone was picked up one time. The V gene is TRBV12-5, the J gene TRBJ2-7; D may be TRBD2 (6 bases). The CDR3 sequence is 14 residues long. Germline CDR1 is LGHNT and CDR2 is FRNRAP. CDR3 amino acids: CASTRGGQFYEQYF. Written as DNA, the CDR3 is TGTGCCAGCACCCGCGGAGGGCAGTTCTACGAGCAGTACTTC.

This clone appeared once. CDR3 residues: CASSQEGGREPQHF. Here the CDR3 DNA reads TGCGCCAGCAGCCAAGAGGGGGGTCGGGAGCCCCAGCATTTT. This chain links TRBV23-1 with TRBJ1-5; D possibly corresponds to TRBD1 (6 bases). TRBV23-1 is recorded as an ORF, its role being uncertain. Trimming removed 6 bases from V and 8 bases from J, with 17 bases in between. This CDR3 region has 14 residues.

Notes on this clone: Because a base is unread or ambiguous, its residue is represented by X. The V and J genes are TRBV6-8 and TRBJ2-3; D not resolved. Germline V lookup: CDR1 MNHGY, CDR2 SAAAGT. The CDR3 runs 12 residues. Trimming removed 6 bases at V and 5 bases at J, with 9 bases between. The CDR3 DNA reads TGTGCCAGCAGGGGTGAGAYAGATACGCAGTATTTT. Its translation is CASRGEXDTQYF.

The V gene is TRBV29-1, the J gene TRBJ2-5; 11 bases map to TRBD1. The CDR3 is 15 amino acids. The germline CDR1 and CDR2 sequences are SQVTM and ANQGSEA. V was clipped by 1 base and J by 3 bases; unmatched bases: 4. CDR3 nucleotides: TGCAGCGTTGAAGTTGGGACAGGGGGAGAAGAGACCCAGTACTTC. This sequence encodes CSVEVGTGGEETQYF.

Written as DNA, the CDR3 is TGCGCCAGCACATACAGCAGACCTAGCACAGATACGCAGTATTTT. Its protein is CASTYSRPSTDTQYF. This chain joins TRBV23-1 and TRBJ2-3; no clear D. TRBV23-1 is labeled an ORF, and its function is uncertain. The CDR3 loop spans 15 amino acids. V was cut by 7 bases and J by 0 bases, with 14 bases left in between.

This chain links TRBV6-8 with TRBJ2-5; no definite D call. Deletions cut 7 bases from V and 5 bases from J, with 11 bases between. CDR1 is MNHGY, CDR2 SAAAGT, per germline. There are 12 residues in the CDR3. The CDR3 DNA reads TGTGCCAGCAAGGCGGTTAGGGAGACCCAGTACTTC. It translates to CASKAVRETQYF.

This chain connects TRBV18 to TRBJ1-3; D call uncertain. From germline, CDR1 is KGHSH and CDR2 LQKENI. CDR3 size: 14 residues. The V gene lost 3 bases and the J gene lost 7 bases, with 13 bases spanning the gap. The CDR3: CASSPPTLANTIYF. CDR3 nucleotide sequence: TGTGCCAGCTCACCCCCGACACTAGCGAACACCATATATTTT.

The rearrangement links TRBV12-5 to TRBJ1-2; D gene ambiguous. The CDR3 totals 13 residues. Germline lookup yields CDR1 LGHNT and CDR2 FRNRAP. V lost 2 bases to trimming and J lost 6 bases, with 10 bases between them. Written as DNA, the CDR3 is TGTGCTAGTGGTTTGCCTCTTGGGAATGGCTACACCTTC. It codes for CASGLPLGNGYTF. Based on the CDR3 plus reference TRBV12-5 and TRBJ1-2, the full variable domain is DARVTQTPRHKVTEMGQEVTMRCQPILGHNTVFWYRQTMMQGLELLAYFRNRAPLDDSGMPKDRFSAEMPDATLATLKIQPSEPRDSAVYFCASGLPLGNGYTFGSGTRLTVV.

The J gene is TRBJ1-4, the V gene TRBV4-1; the D gene is possibly TRBD1 (6 bases). V shed 1 base and J shed 6 bases, with 15 bases lying between them. Germline CDR1 reads MGHRA; CDR2 reads YSYEKL. The CDR3 spans 16 residues. CDR3 residues: CASSQAFPGQYEKLFF. The CDR3 coding sequence is TGCGCCAGCAGCCAAGCGTTTCCGGGACAATATGAAAAACTGTTTTTT.

The gene calls are TRBV19 and TRBJ2-5, with D possibly matching TRBD1 (5 bases). CDR3 length: 15 amino acids. CDR1 LNHDA and CDR2 SQIVND come from the germline V gene (reference sequence). With 6 bases removed from V and 4 bases from J, the gap between germline ends came to 18 bases. This chain's CDR3 is CASSPRWGRGETQYF. In DNA form, the CDR3 reads TGTGCCAGTAGCCCCAGGTGGGGTAGGGGAGAGACCCAGTACTTC.

The chain combines TRBV7-4 with TRBJ2-1; 8 positions match TRBD2. The trim removed 5 bases at V and 3 bases at J, leaving 3 bases unmatched. CDR1 SGHVT and CDR2 SQSDAQ come from the germline V gene. The CDR3 is 14 amino acids. CDR3 protein: CASSVSGGYNEQFF. The CDR3 nucleotides read TGTGCCAGCAGCGTCAGCGGGGGCTACAATGAGCAGTTCTTC.

V and J are TRBV7-6 and TRBJ2-3, with D unclear. CDR1 and CDR2 (germline): SGHVS, FNYEAQ. This CDR3 contains 14 residues. With 4 bases removed from V and 4 bases from J, the gap between germline ends came to 12 bases. DNA of the CDR3: TGTGCCAGCAGCTCCCACGGGTACGCAGATACGCAGTATTTT. Its translation is CASSSHGYADTQYF.

DNA for the CDR3: TGTGCCAGTAGCCCGACAGGGGATCGTTACATTCAGTACTTC. Amino acid sequence: CASSPTGDRYIQYF. This chain connects TRBV19 to TRBJ2-4, with TRBD1 identical over 8 bases. The CDR3 consists of 14 residues. Germline values: CDR1 LNHDA, CDR2 SQIVND (reference sequence). V shed 6 bases, J shed 8 bases, and the junction held 9 bases outside the gene matches.

The chain carries TRBV6-8 and TRBJ1-4, with 9 bases aligning to TRBD1. The CDR3 covers 16 residues. The germline CDR1 and CDR2 sequences are MNHGY and SAAAGT. The junction had 7 bases not matched to a gene; V was cut back by 5 bases and J by 3 bases. CDR3 coding DNA: TGTGCCAGCAGTCCCCACCGGGACAGGGCTAATGAAAAACTGTTTTTT. Protein sequence: CASSPHRDRANEKLFF.

The CDR3 protein is CASRTTGDRHQPQHF. CDR3 coding DNA: TGTGCCAGTAGAACGACAGGGGATCGACATCAGCCCCAGCATTTT. The gene calls are TRBV19 and TRBJ1-5; 8 bases line up with TRBD1. The CDR3 loop spans 15 amino acids. Germline CDR1 and CDR2: LNHDA and SQIVND (reference sequence). Unmatched junction bases numbered 9, after V lost 6 bases and J lost 5 bases.

This chain connects TRBV18 to TRBJ2-2, with 7 nucleotides matching TRBD1. Germline-derived CDR1 and CDR2 are KGHSH and LQKENI. V was pared by 4 bases and J by 4 bases, with 9 bases of the junction left unmatched. The CDR3 contains 16 residues. CDR3 bases: TGTGCCAGCTCACTAACAGGGGCCTCTTCCACCGGGGAGCTGTTTTTT. Its protein is CASSLTGASSTGELFF.

This chain connects TRBV6-8 to TRBJ2-7; 10 nucleotides align to TRBD2. The CDR3 contains 16 residues. From germline, CDR1 is MNHGY and CDR2 SAAAGT. The trim removed 2 bases at V and 3 bases at J, leaving 7 bases unmatched. This CDR3 reads CASSYGTSGNLYEQYF. The CDR3 DNA sequence: TGTGCCAGCAGTTACGGTACTAGCGGGAACCTCTACGAGCAGTACTTC.

The chain employs TRBV18 and TRBJ1-2, with D perhaps TRBD1 (6 bases). Trimming cost V 1 base and J 3 bases, with 24 bases left between them. Germline-derived CDR1 and CDR2 are KGHSH and LQKENI. The CDR3 consists of 19 residues. The CDR3 nucleotides are TGTGCCAGCTCACCACAGACAGGACCAGCTAATAGTCCCGACTATGGCTACACCTTC. Its protein is CASSPQTGPANSPDYGYTF.

The chain combines TRBV7-1 with TRBJ2-1; no clear D. TRBV7-1 is assigned to the ORF class and has an uncertain function. V was pared by 7 bases and J by 4 bases, with 14 bases between. This CDR3 has 14 residues. The CDR3 sequence: CASTNPTVYNEQFF. DNA for the CDR3: TGTGCCAGCACCAACCCAACGGTGTACAATGAGCAGTTCTTC.

V usage is TRBV14 and J usage is TRBJ1-5, with D possibly matching TRBD1 (5 bases). Germline V CDR1 and CDR2: SGHDN, FVKESK. V lost 0 bases to trimming and J lost 5 bases, with 20 bases between them. This CDR3 has 18 residues. The CDR3 bases are TGTGCCAGCAGCCAAGAGTGGGGGGGACCCTCCTATTATCAGCCCCAGCATTTT. It encodes CASSQEWGGPSYYQPQHF.

The V call is TRBV6-8, the J call TRBJ1-5, with D uncertain. The CDR3 has 19 residues. CDR1 is MNHGY and CDR2 is SAAAGT in the germline V gene. The V end was cut by 6 bases, the J end by 0 bases, with 24 bases between. The CDR3 region has the DNA TGTGCCAGCAGCCTCAATGACATGGGATGGGCTTATAGCAATCAGCCCCAGCATTTT. Translated: CASSLNDMGWAYSNQPQHF.